The sequence of this TCR beta chain was determined in a study of T cell repertoires in cytomegalovirus infection. TCRdb fed the reads into MiXCR, producing one record per CDR3 protein. Of 490,000 or so distinct CDR3 sequences in the sample, about 11% are singletons; the top ten hold roughly 10%. There are a few counts of this clonotype. Trimming cost V 4 bases and J 8 bases; bases outside gene matches: 2. The CDR3 is 13 amino acids. Sequencing used PBMCs. This receptor was taken from a human donor in good health (CMV status not recorded). Some clones in this sample may be carry-over from other donors' samples. J is TRBJ1-6 and V is TRBV12-3 or TRBV12-4, with 7 bases lining up with TRBD1. The DNA of the CDR3 is TGTGCCAGCAGTTCCACAGGGGATTCACCCCTCCACTTT. Protein product: CASSSTGDSPLHF.